This TCR beta chain comes out of a study of monozygotic twins with inflammatory bowel disease. The authors drew around 2.6 ml of blood from each donor. Germline values: CDR1 DFQATT, CDR2 SNEGSKA (reference sequence). The CDR3 runs to 13 residues. TCRdb re-called the 5' RACE reads and catalogs CDR3 proteins one per entry, DNA excluded. The listing contains about 210,000 distinct CDR3 sequences. The clonotype originates from a human donor with ulcerative colitis or Crohn's disease, or a healthy co-twin of an affected twin (not recorded which). The sample comprised blood. The chain couples TRBV20-1 to TRBJ2-3. The CDR3 loop reads CSASPTGTDTQYF.